This entry describes one T cell receptor (beta chain). Measured with immunoSEQ multiplex PCR; TCRdb has only the in-frame clones, and not every one. The sample consists of more than 1,200,000 clones, about 98.5% of them appearing once. The data are from a study of shared clonotypes between healthy human individuals. Background on the study: Per-donor plates numbered three CD4 naive, three CD4 memory, two CD8 naive and one CD8 memory.

Free of recent acute infections or vaccinations, the donors were healthy HIV-negative adults. Division of CD4+ cells produced a CD45RA+ naive subset and a CD45RA-negative memory subset. Input material: naive CD4+ T cells sorted from blood. The subset: CD45RA+ positively selected. The sequence came from a man younger than 40 in good health.

CDR3 protein: CASMDNQPQHF. CDR3 DNA: TGTGCCAGCATGGACAATCAGCCCCAGCATTTT. The V call is TRBV6-6, the J call TRBJ1-5; D is uncertain. This CDR3 has 11 residues. Germline V lookup: CDR1 MNHNY, CDR2 SVGAGI (reference sequence). Between the trimmed V and J ends, which lost 7 bases and 3 bases, there was a span of 4 bases.